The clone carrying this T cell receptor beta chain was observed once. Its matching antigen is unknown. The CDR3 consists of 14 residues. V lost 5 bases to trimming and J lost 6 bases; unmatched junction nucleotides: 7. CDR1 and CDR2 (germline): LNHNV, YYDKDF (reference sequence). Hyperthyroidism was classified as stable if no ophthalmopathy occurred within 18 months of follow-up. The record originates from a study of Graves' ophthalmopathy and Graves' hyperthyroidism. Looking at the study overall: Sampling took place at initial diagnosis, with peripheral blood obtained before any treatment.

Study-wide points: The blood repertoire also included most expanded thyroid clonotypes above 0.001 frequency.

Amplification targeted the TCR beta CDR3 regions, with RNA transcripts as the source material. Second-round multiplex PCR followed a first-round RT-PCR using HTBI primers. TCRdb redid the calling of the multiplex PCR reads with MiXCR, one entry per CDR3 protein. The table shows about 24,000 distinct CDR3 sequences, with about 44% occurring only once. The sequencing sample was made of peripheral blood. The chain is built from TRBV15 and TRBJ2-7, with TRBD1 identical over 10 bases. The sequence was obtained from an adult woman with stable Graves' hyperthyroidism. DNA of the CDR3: TGTGCCACCAGCGCATCGGGACAGGGGTTCGAGCAGTACTTC. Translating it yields CATSASGQGFEQYF. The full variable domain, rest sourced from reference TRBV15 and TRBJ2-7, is DAMVIQNPRYQVTQFGKPVTLSCSQTLNHNVMYWYQQKSSQAPKLLFHYYDKDFNNEADTPDNFQSRRPNTSFCFLDIRSPGLGDTAMYLCATSASGQGFEQYFGPGTRLTVT.